The entry that follows covers one T cell receptor (beta chain) sequence. Its target is unknown. The data are from a study of regulatory T cells in long-lasting Graves disease. Study results and limitations: Favored gene segments in persistent disease were TRBV28, TRBJ1-2 and TRBJ2-5.

Arm-PCR of CDR3 regions and iRepertoire HTBI primers were used to build TCR beta libraries. As handled by the study authors: Identification of gene segments yielded approximately 62 TRBV and 13 to 15 TRBJ across samples. Using its own MiXCR run on the multiplex PCR reads, TCRdb lists one record per CDR3 protein. The V and J calls were not made by the authors but by TCRdb's processing. The sample gives 300,000 to 400,000 distinct CDR3 sequences, over 15% of which show up once; about 38% is in the top ten. The germline V gene has CDR1 MNHNS and CDR2 SASEGT. V was clipped by 5 bases and J by 2 bases; unmatched bases: 8. The CDR3 spans 15 residues. Time point given: newly diagnosed GD, antithyroid drugs for less than 3 months. TCR sequences were obtained from RNA taken from PBMCs. The authors drew 7.5 to 10 milliliters of peripheral blood into EDTA tubes.

Sequencing used peripheral blood mononuclear cells (PBMCs), obtained at new diagnosis, from a patient treated with antithyroid drugs. This receptor was obtained from a female donor with Graves disease. This chain links TRBV6-1 with TRBJ2-5; 7 bases agree with TRBD2. Here the CDR3 reads CASSPSGGVQETQYF. Here the CDR3 DNA reads TGTGCCAGCAGTCCTAGCGGCGGGGTGCAAGAGACCCAGTACTTC.